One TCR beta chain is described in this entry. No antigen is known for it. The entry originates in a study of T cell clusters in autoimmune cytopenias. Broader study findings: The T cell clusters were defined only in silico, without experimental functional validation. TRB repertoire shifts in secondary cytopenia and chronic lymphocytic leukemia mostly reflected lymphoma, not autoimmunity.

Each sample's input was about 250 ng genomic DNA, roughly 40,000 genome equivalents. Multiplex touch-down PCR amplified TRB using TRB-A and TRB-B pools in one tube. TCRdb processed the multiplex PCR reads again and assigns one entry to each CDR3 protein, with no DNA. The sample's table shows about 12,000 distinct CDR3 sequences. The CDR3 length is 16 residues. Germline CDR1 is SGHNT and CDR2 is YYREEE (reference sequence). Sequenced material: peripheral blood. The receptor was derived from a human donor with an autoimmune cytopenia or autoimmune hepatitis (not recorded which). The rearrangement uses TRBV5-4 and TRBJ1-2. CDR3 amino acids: CASSSPVEVWDYGYTF. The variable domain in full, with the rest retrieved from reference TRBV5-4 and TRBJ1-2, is ETGVTQSPTHLIKTRGQQVTLRCSSQSGHNTVSWYQQALGQGPQFIFQYYREEENGRGNFPPRFSGLQFPNYSSELNVNALELDDSALYLCASSSPVEVWDYGYTFGSGTRLTVV.